The entry that follows covers one TCR beta chain sequence. The target antigen is unknown. No infections or other immune events were documented during collection. Only in-frame clones appear in the TCRdb table, and some are missing; sequencing was by immunoSEQ multiplex PCR. This sample has roughly 96,000 clones, with 88% found just once. This record comes from a study of identifying expanded T cells in peripheral blood. Study-wide results and limits: Differentially abundant clones: 1 to 1.5 between replicates, about 17 at around 15 days, approximately 18 at four.

This sequence was found in a person between 18 and 69 years old in good health. Sequencing was done on a sample of blood.

The CDR3 DNA reads as TGCGCCAGCAGTGAGTCGCAGGGTCCAGGGAGTTGTCATTTT. Its protein is CASSESQGPGSCHF. This sequence joins TRBV10-1 and TRBJ1-5, with D perhaps TRBD1 (5 bases). The CDR3 totals 14 residues. Germline CDR1 WNHNN, CDR2 SYGVQD (reference sequence). Deletions cut 0 bases from V and 16 bases from J, with 19 bases between.